The 20 T cell receptor beta chains below all came from one sample that was sequenced in a study of Ad26.COV2.S vaccination and SARS-CoV-2 variants. Specified treatment: roughly 19 received Ad26.COV2.S at low or high dose, single or two shots; about 5 received placebo; per-sample allocation not given. Each sample was drawn 63 days after the first injection (of vaccine or placebo). TCRdb's table, derived via immunoSEQ multiplex PCR, lists solely in-frame clones and lacks some. The sample shows hundreds of thousands of clones, 80% to 95% of them seen only once. This specimen consisted of peripheral blood, obtained in a trial of Ad26.COV2.S vaccine versus placebo. The receptors were gathered from a person aged 18-65 years who received the Ad26.COV2.S COVID-19 vaccine or a placebo.

The V and J genes are TRBV19 and TRBJ2-1, with TRBD2 identical over 13 bases. V lost 4 bases to trimming and J lost 4 bases; unmatched junction nucleotides: 1. The CDR3 is 15 residues long. The germline CDR1 and CDR2 sequences are LNHDA and SQIVND (reference sequence). The CDR3, as DNA: TGTGCCAGTAGTACGGGACTAGCGGGGTACAATGAGCAGTTCTTC. Translated: CASSTGLAGYNEQFF.

The chain recombines TRBV4-1 with TRBJ1-1; D remains ambiguous. This CDR3 has 16 amino acids. The V end lost 0 bases, the J end lost 0 bases, and 11 bases lay between the germline ends. Germline CDR1 MGHRA, CDR2 YSYEKL. The CDR3 DNA follows: TGCGCCAGCAGCCAAGATCCGGAGGTTTTGAACACTGAAGCTTTCTTT. It is translated as CASSQDPEVLNTEAFF.

V gene TRBV6-5 combines with J gene TRBJ2-5, with a tentative D call TRBD2 (5 bases). The germline CDR1 and CDR2 sequences are MNHEY and SVGAGI. CDR3 size: 12 residues. The germline V and J ends were trimmed by 7 bases and 5 bases, with 11 bases remaining between them. The CDR3 DNA reads as TGTGCCAGCACCTCCCCGGGGGAGACCCAGTACTTC. It specifies CASTSPGETQYF.

The J gene is TRBJ2-5, the V gene TRBV29-1; 7 bases agree with TRBD2. CDR1 and CDR2 (germline): SQVTM, ANQGSEA. The length of the CDR3 is 14 residues. With V trimmed by 3 bases and J by 5 bases, 9 bases remained unmatched. CDR3 nucleotides: TGCAGCGTTGAGTATGCGGGAGAAGGGGAGACCCAGTACTTC. It yields the protein CSVEYAGEGETQYF. Together with reference TRBV29-1 and TRBJ2-5, the CDR3 gives the full variable domain: SAVISQKPSRDICQRGTSLTIQCQVDSQVTMMFWYRQQPGQSLTLIATANQGSEATYESGFVIDKFPISRPNLTFSTLTVSNMSPEDSSIYLCSVEYAGEGETQYFGPGTRLLVL.

The chain is built from TRBV7-2 and TRBJ1-5, with TRBD1 identical over 7 bases. The CDR3 consists of 15 residues. J gave up 5 bases and V 5 bases, and 9 bases lay outside the gene matches. Germline V gives CDR1 SGHTA, CDR2 FQGNSA. CDR3 protein: CASSASGTVYQPQHF. In nucleotides, the CDR3 is TGTGCCAGCAGCGCTTCCGGGACAGTGTATCAGCCCCAGCATTTT.

V is TRBV10-3 and J is TRBJ2-3; 9 bases align to TRBD1. The V and J ends lost 3 bases and 4 bases, in that order; junction bases with no gene match: 8. Germline-derived CDR1 and CDR2 are ENHRY and SYGVKD. CDR3 length equals 16 residues. CDR3 sequence: CAISDSLGQGPDTQYF. CDR3 nucleotides: TGTGCCATCAGTGACTCCCTGGGACAGGGCCCAGATACGCAGTATTTT.

The CDR3 DNA reads as TGCGCCAGCAGCCAAGATCCCGGGGCAGAGACCCAGTACTTC. It translates to CASSQDPGAETQYF. The gene calls are TRBV4-3 and TRBJ2-5; perhaps D is TRBD1 or TRBD2 (5 bases each). Germline CDR1 reads LGHNA; CDR2 reads YSLEER. This CDR3 has 14 amino acids. V lost 0 bases and J 4 bases, leaving 9 bases between the germline ends.

This clone was observed a single time. The rearrangement uses TRBV6-5 and TRBJ1-1; D perhaps matches TRBD1 (6 bases). Trimming removed 6 bases from V and 4 bases from J, with 9 bases in between. The CDR3 has 12 amino acids. CDR1 and CDR2 (germline): MNHEY, SVGAGI. The CDR3 DNA reads TGTGCCAGCAGCCCGACAGGCACTGAAGCTTTCTTT. Its translation: CASSPTGTEAFF.

The rearrangement links TRBV28 to TRBJ2-5; 9 bases agree with TRBD1. Looked up from germline, CDR1 is MDHEN and CDR2 is SYDVKM. Losses at the gene ends were 7 bases for V and 4 bases for J; bases not matched to a gene: 10. This CDR3 region has 15 residues. CDR3 amino acids: CASIHYPGQGETQYF. In nucleotides, the CDR3 is TGTGCCAGCATCCACTACCCGGGACAGGGAGAGACCCAGTACTTC.

For the CDR3, the DNA is TGCGCCAGCAGGCTTACTAGCGGCGGCAATGAGCAGTTCTTC. Protein product: CASRLTSGGNEQFF. J is TRBJ2-1 and V is TRBV10-2; 8 nucleotides match TRBD2. V lost 6 bases, J lost 6 bases, and 7 bases stayed unmatched. The germline CDR1 and CDR2 sequences are WSHSY and SAAADI. CDR3 length: 14 residues.

The genes are TRBV19 and TRBJ1-2, with 8 bases fitting TRBD1. CDR3 length: 17 amino acids. Germline assignment: CDR1 LNHDA and CDR2 SQIVND (reference sequence). Unmatched junction bases numbered 14, after V lost 2 bases and J lost 6 bases. CDR3 DNA sequence: TGTGCCAGTAGTATATTTCGAGGGGGACAGGTCGAGGATGGCTACACCTTC. Protein sequence: CASSIFRGGQVEDGYTF.

The V and J genes are TRBV10-2 and TRBJ1-1, with a possible D match to TRBD1 (5 bases). There are 15 residues in the CDR3. CDR1 and CDR2 (germline): WSHSY, SAAADI. The V end was cut by 5 bases, the J end by 4 bases, with 17 bases between. In DNA, the CDR3 is TGCGCCAGCAGTCGGACGGGACTTGTAGGCACTGAAGCTTTCTTT. Its protein product is CASSRTGLVGTEAFF.

The chain couples TRBV5-1 to TRBJ1-4, with 11 bases that match TRBD1. Germline loops: CDR1 SGHRS, CDR2 YFSETQ. The CDR3 loop spans 15 amino acids. The trim removed 4 bases at V and 8 bases at J, leaving 7 bases unmatched. CDR3 sequence: CASSTSGTGGEKLFF. As DNA, the CDR3 is TGCGCCAGCAGCACATCCGGGACAGGGGGAGAAAAACTGTTTTTT. Full variable domain (outside the CDR3, taken from reference TRBV5-1 and TRBJ1-4): KAGVTQTPRYLIKTRGQQVTLSCSPISGHRSVSWYQQTPGQGLQFLFEYFSETQRNKGNFPGRFSGRQFSNSRSEMNVSTLELGDSALYLCASSTSGTGGEKLFFGSGTQLSVL.

The V and J genes are TRBV10-3 and TRBJ1-3; possible D gene TRBD1, 5 bases. The CDR3 loop spans 19 amino acids. V lost 0 bases and J 0 bases, leaving 18 bases between the germline ends. Germline V gene lookup returns CDR1 ENHRY and CDR2 SYGVKD. The CDR3 nucleotides read TGTGCCATCAGTGAGTCGAATACCAGGGTGGGAGACTCTGGAAACACCATATATTTT. It translates to CAISESNTRVGDSGNTIYF.

This clone showed up just once. This chain uses TRBV5-4 with TRBJ1-1; a possible D gene is TRBD1 (6 bases). The germline V gene has CDR1 SGHNT and CDR2 YYREEE (reference sequence). The CDR3 length is 14 residues. V was shortened by 5 bases and J by 1 base, with 12 bases between the two germline ends. The CDR3 DNA reads TGTGCCAGCAGTTCCGTGGGACAGAACACTGAAGCTTTCTTT. Encoded protein: CASSSVGQNTEAFF.

The chain links TRBV11-2 to TRBJ2-1; perhaps D is TRBD1 or TRBD2 (6 bases each). The CDR3 has 14 residues. Trimming took 3 bases from V and 8 from J, leaving 14 bases between them. Germline values: CDR1 SGHAT, CDR2 FQNNGV. The CDR3, as DNA: TGTGCCAGCAGCTTTTTTTGGGGGGCCTATGAGCAGTTCTTC. Amino acid sequence: CASSFFWGAYEQFF. Combining the CDR3 with reference TRBV11-2 and TRBJ2-1 gives the whole variable domain EAGVAQSPRYKIIEKRQSVAFWCNPISGHATLYWYQQILGQGPKLLIQFQNNGVVDDSQLPKDRFSAERLKGVDSTLKIQPAKLEDSAVYLCASSFFWGAYEQFFGPGTRLTVL.

In regard to this clone: Other DNA variants within this sample encode the same CDR3. This chain uses TRBV11-2 with TRBJ2-2; unclear D gene. The CDR3 has 14 amino acids. Germline values: CDR1 SGHAT, CDR2 FQNNGV. Trimming pared 1 base from V and 2 bases from J, leaving 5 bases between. CDR3 protein: CASSLGPNTGELFF. As DNA, the CDR3 is TGTGCCAGCAGCTTAGGTCCTAACACCGGGGAGCTGTTTTTT.

The rearrangement uses TRBV19 and TRBJ2-3; 7 positions match TRBD2. This CDR3 spans 14 amino acids. The V gene's germline CDR1 is LNHDA and CDR2 SQIVND (reference sequence). V lost 6 bases to trimming and J lost 5 bases; unmatched junction nucleotides: 8. CDR3 sequence reads: CASSIGGRRDTQYF. The CDR3 DNA sequence: TGTGCCAGTAGCATTGGCGGGAGACGAGATACGCAGTATTTT.

The rearrangement joins TRBV6-6 to TRBJ2-7; D possibly matches TRBD1 or TRBD2 (5 bases each). The length of the CDR3 is 13 residues. V was pared by 5 bases and J by 7 bases, with 15 bases between. CDR1 is MNHNY and CDR2 is SVGAGI in the germline V gene (reference sequence). The CDR3 coding sequence is TGTGCCAGCAGTCCTAGAGGGGATTCGGAGCAGTACTTC. The encoded protein is CASSPRGDSEQYF.

The chain has TRBV5-1 and TRBJ1-6; the D gene is possibly TRBD1 (5 bases). Trimming shortened V by 3 bases and J by 7 bases, and 11 bases separated the two germline ends. CDR1 is SGHRS and CDR2 is YFSETQ in the germline V gene. CDR3 size: 14 residues. CDR3 sequence (DNA): TGCGCCAGCAGCTCAATGCAGGGAAATTCACCCCTCCACTTT. Its translation: CASSSMQGNSPLHF.